This T cell receptor (beta chain) stems from a study of response to subunit inactivated influenza vaccine. The study, taken as a whole, reports: It was suggested by the authors that few new T cells are recruited by each seasonal influenza vaccination.

One entry per CDR3 protein results from TCRdb running MiXCR on the RT-PCR reads. Among 500,000 to 600,000 distinct CDR3 sequences, 12% were seen once, and the ten largest hold 10% to 13%. The V gene's germline CDR1 is SGHKS and CDR2 YYEKEE (reference sequence). This CDR3 comprises 17 residues. The V and J ends lost 4 bases and 1 base respectively, with 21 bases between them. Regarding this clonotype: What it recognizes is unknown.

The gene calls are TRBV5-5 and TRBJ2-7, with D possibly TRBD2 on 6 matching bases. Sequencing was performed on PBMCs from blood, taken on the day of vaccination. The sequence was obtained from a man in his fifties or sixties who received an inactivated influenza vaccine. The CDR3 protein is CASSPAGWDPSSYEQYF. The DNA of the CDR3 is TGTGCCAGCAGCCCCGCGGGGTGGGACCCGAGTTCCTACGAGCAGTACTTC. The variable domain in full, completed from reference TRBV5-5 and TRBJ2-7, reads DAGVTQSPTHLIKTRGQQVTLRCSPISGHKSVSWYQQVLGQGPQFIFQYYEKEERGRGNFPDRFSARQFPNYSSELNVNALLLGDSALYLCASSPAGWDPSSYEQYFGPGTRLTVT.